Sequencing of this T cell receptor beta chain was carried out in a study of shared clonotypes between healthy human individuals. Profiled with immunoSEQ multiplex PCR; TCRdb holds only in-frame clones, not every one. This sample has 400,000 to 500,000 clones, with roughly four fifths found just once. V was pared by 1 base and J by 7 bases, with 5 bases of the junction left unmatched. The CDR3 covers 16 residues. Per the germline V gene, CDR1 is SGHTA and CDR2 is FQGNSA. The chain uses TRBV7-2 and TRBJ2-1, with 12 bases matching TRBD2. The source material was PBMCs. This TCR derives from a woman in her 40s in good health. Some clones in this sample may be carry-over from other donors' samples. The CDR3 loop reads CASSLETSGSLNEQFF. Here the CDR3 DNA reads TGTGCCAGCAGCTTAGAGACTAGCGGGAGTCTGAATGAGCAGTTCTTC.